This TCR beta chain originates from a study of blood T cells in healthy people across ages. Broader study findings: The lack of PBMC sorting stopped any conclusive naive versus antigen-experienced comparison. Underestimates were what the diversity estimates from one million T cells were considered to be.

Concerning this clonotype: Its antigen remains unknown.

Donors each provided 8 to 10 milliliters of peripheral blood. From germline, CDR1 is MNHNY and CDR2 SVGAGI (reference sequence). V lost 11 bases to trimming and J lost 7 bases, with 15 bases between them. The length of the CDR3 is 12 residues. Alongside a J-beta primer mix, a sample-barcoded 5' primer served in a second PCR lasting about 7 to 11 cycles. TCRdb passed the 5' RACE reads through MiXCR, listing each CDR3 protein once. The sample lists hundreds of thousands of distinct CDR3 sequences; roughly 20% were seen once. V and J are TRBV6-6 and TRBJ2-1; D might be TRBD2 (6 bases). Sample: blood. The clonotype was recovered from a man aged 65 to 79 in good health. CDR3 DNA: TGTGCCGGAGGGGACCGCCTTAATGAGCAGTTCTTC. Encoded protein: CAGGDRLNEQFF.